The clone carrying this T cell receptor (beta chain) showed up just a few times. Its target is not known. The data derive from a study of beta chain features in type 1 diabetes. Study information: Cell yields, age and gender were similar between patients and healthy donors.

Regarding the study as a whole: Healthy donors had naive, central memory and Treg TCRB repertoires that appeared less similar than those seen among patients.

CD45RO/CCR7/CD25/CD127/CD95/CD27 sorting isolated CD4+ naive, central memory, regulatory and stem cell-like memory cells. Every isolated RNA sample was fully reverse transcribed, so sequencing captured expressed TCRB transcripts. Using immunoSEQ multiplex PCR, the repertoire was profiled, and TCRdb retains in-frame clones only, with some absent. The sample includes about 330,000 clones, approximately 11% of them seen just once. The CDR3 covers 13 residues. V was pared by 8 bases and J by 2 bases, with 5 bases of the junction left unmatched. Germline values: CDR1 SQVTM, CDR2 ANQGSEA. Material: naive CD4+ T cells from blood. The chain is built from TRBV29-1 and TRBJ2-3; 9 bases map to TRBD2. This clonotype was sampled from a woman aged 30 to 39 in good health. CDR3 region: CSILAGPTDTQYF. The CDR3 DNA follows: TGCAGCATCCTAGCGGGACCCACAGATACGCAGTATTTT.